This T cell receptor (beta chain) was sequenced during a study of a mutant IDH1 vaccine in newly diagnosed glioma. At the level of the study: Treated patients had a mean age of 40.4 years and a sex split that was around 62% male and approximately 38% female. Earlier care involved radiotherapy, temozolomide, or both, and the majority received both.

Time point defined: baseline, week 1 (first vaccination visit). The sample's treatment: pre-vaccination baseline after standard-of-care therapy. TCRdb keeps only in-frame clones here, not all; method: immunoSEQ multiplex PCR. The sample holds just under 95,000 clones; about four fifths are singletons and the top ten take 7.4%. This CDR3 contains 12 residues. Trimming stripped 3 bases from V and 6 bases from J, with 9 bases between. Germline V gene sequence: CDR1 SGDLS, CDR2 YYNGEE. The sample was PBMCs, taken from a glioma patient treated with radiotherapy, temozolomide or both. The TCR originated in a woman aged 45-60 years with glioma. This chain uses TRBV9 with TRBJ1-2; D is perhaps TRBD1 (5 bases). The CDR3 sequence is CASSGQGDGYTF. As DNA, the CDR3 is TGTGCCAGCAGCGGGCAGGGCGATGGCTACACCTTC. Full variable domain (rest looked up from reference TRBV9 and TRBJ1-2): DSGVTQTPKHLITATGQRVTLRCSPRSGDLSVYWYQQSLDQGLQFLIQYYNGEERAKGNILERFSAQQFPDLHSELNLSSLELGDSALYFCASSGQGDGYTFGSGTRLTVV.